This paragraph reports one T cell receptor (beta chain). Its cognate antigen is unknown. This entry is derived from a study of T cell repertoires in ileal Crohn's disease. Study overall: All patients had surgery for stricturing (approximately 60%) or penetrating (around 39%) disease.

Sequencing used immunoSEQ multiplex PCR; TCRdb keeps in-frame clones, though not all of them. Of some 16,000 clones listed, around three quarters were seen once; the top ten hold 4% to 5%. Findings and limits, study-wide: Endoscopic recurrence occurred in every patient whose clonality exceeded 26.8%. Compared with CD4 T cells, sorted CD8 cells carried more expanded clones.

V trimming: 3 bases; J trimming: 3 bases; junction bases outside the gene matches: 4. The germline CDR1 and CDR2 sequences are SGHNT and YYREEE (reference sequence). CDR3 length: 14 amino acids. This sequence was found in an adult with Crohn's disease. The sample comprised ileal tissue. The genes are TRBV5-4 and TRBJ1-1, with TRBD1 identical over 8 bases. CDR3 protein: CASSSQGQDTEAFF. The CDR3 region has the DNA TGTGCCAGCAGCTCCCAGGGACAGGACACTGAAGCTTTCTTT.